The 8 T cell receptor beta chains given below trace back to one sample, sequenced in a study of T cell repertoires in cytomegalovirus infection. TCRdb reprocessed the reads with MiXCR, giving one entry per CDR3 protein. This table has some 920,000 distinct CDR3 sequences, roughly 31% appearing once. Their cognate antigens are unknown. The starting material was cultured CD8+ T cells from PBMCs, obtained from culture after CMV antigen stimulation. Every receptor here comes from a human donor in good health (CMV status not recorded). Some clones in this sample may be carry-over from other donors' samples.

The J gene is TRBJ1-1, the V gene TRBV6-1; perhaps TRBD1 as D (6 bases). V was shortened by 8 bases and J by 0 bases, with 10 bases between the two germline ends. Looked up from germline, CDR1 is MNHNS and CDR2 is SASEGT. This CDR3 is built from 13 residues. CDR3 nucleotides: TGTGCCAGCCGGGACAAGATGAACACTGAAGCTTTCTTT. It is translated as CASRDKMNTEAFF.

The genes are TRBV7-2 and TRBJ2-3, with unresolved D. Germline loops: CDR1 SGHTA, CDR2 FQGNSA. The V end was cut by 7 bases, the J end by 0 bases, with 11 bases between. The CDR3 spans 14 residues. Here the CDR3 reads CASTPPRSTDTQYF. The DNA of the CDR3 is TGTGCCAGCACCCCCCCCAGGAGCACAGATACGCAGTATTTT. The entire variable domain, with the rest obtained from reference TRBV7-2 and TRBJ2-3, is as follows: GAGVSQSPSNKVTEKGKDVELRCDPISGHTALYWYRQSLGQGLEFLIYFQGNSAPDKSGLPSDRFSAERTGGSVSTLTIQRTQQEDSAVYLCASTPPRSTDTQYFGPGTRLTVL.

This clonotype was detected many times. The chain links TRBV28 to TRBJ2-1; D is unresolved. Trimming shortened V by 5 bases and J by 9 bases, and 17 bases separated the two germline ends. Germline CDR1 is MDHEN and CDR2 is SYDVKM. The CDR3 runs 14 residues. The CDR3 loop reads CASSPLTPDGEQFF. In nucleotides, the CDR3 is TGTGCCAGCAGTCCCCTGACTCCCGACGGTGAGCAGTTCTTC.

This clonotype showed up just a few times. This sequence joins TRBV6-5 and TRBJ2-5; D may be TRBD2 (6 bases). The CDR3 extends over 15 amino acids. Trimming cost V 5 bases and J 2 bases, with 15 bases left between them. Germline CDR1 MNHEY, CDR2 SVGAGI. CDR3 residues: CASSTGLPGQETQYF. The CDR3, as DNA: TGTGCCAGCAGTACGGGACTGCCCGGACAAGAGACCCAGTACTTC.

This clonotype was picked up a small number of times. Written as DNA, the CDR3 is TGTGCCAGCAGTTATTCCGACACCTCCTACGAGCAGTACTTC. Its protein product is CASSYSDTSYEQYF. The chain couples TRBV6-5 to TRBJ2-7; D remains unclear. The CDR3 spans 14 residues. V gave up 3 bases and J gave up 0 bases, with 9 bases separating them. Germline-derived CDR1 and CDR2 are MNHEY and SVGAGI.

V is TRBV12-3 or TRBV12-4 and J is TRBJ2-7; D unresolved. This CDR3 is 12 amino acids long. Trimming pared 3 bases from V and 6 bases from J, leaving 9 bases between. For the CDR3, the DNA is TGTGCCAGCAGTTTGACACCTACCGAGCAGTACGTC. This translates into CASSLTPTEQYV.

This clonotype was counted only a few times. The rearrangement uses TRBV27 and TRBJ1-2, with a possible D match to TRBD1 (5 bases). Per the germline V gene, CDR1 is MNHEY and CDR2 is SMNVEV (reference sequence). V lost 1 base to trimming and J lost 8 bases, with 11 bases between them. The CDR3 is 13 residues long. The CDR3 region has the DNA TGTGCCAGCAGTTTATACCTAGACAGAGGCTACACCTTC. Translated: CASSLYLDRGYTF.

This CDR3 reads CASSSTGTGGYEQFF. CDR3 in DNA: TGTGCCAGTAGTTCAACCGGGACAGGGGGATATGAGCAGTTCTTC. The chain is built from TRBV19 and TRBJ2-1; 11 bases fit TRBD1. V lost 5 bases and J lost 8; bases outside the gene matches: 8. This CDR3 comprises 15 residues. The germline V gene has CDR1 LNHDA and CDR2 SQIVND (reference sequence).